This TCR beta chain derives from a study of T cell responses to AZD1222 COVID-19 vaccine. The method was immunoSEQ multiplex PCR; TCRdb's version includes in-frame clones alone and lacks a portion of them. This table holds about 150,000 clones, just over 90% found once. Study-level points and caveats: Only a handful of AZD1222 recipients were seropositive at baseline. Females made up more of the donors, who were largely white British, and clonal diversity may have come out too low. Of spike-specific TCRs, nearly half reportedly target regions left unmutated in variants.

This clone was counted a single time. Its antigen is unidentified. The specimen was peripheral blood, collected on day 0 of MenACWY control vaccination. This clonotype was sampled from an adult in good health.

The CDR3 nucleotides read TGTGCCACCGGGGTGGGGGATCAGCCCCAGCATTTT. This gives the protein CATGVGDQPQHF. The J gene is TRBJ1-5, the V gene TRBV27; D perhaps matches TRBD1 (5 bases). Germline values: CDR1 MNHEY, CDR2 SMNVEV (reference sequence). Trimming left V 10 bases short and J 5 bases short, with 12 bases between. The CDR3 contains 12 residues.